The 21 T cell receptor beta chains below all came from one sample that was sequenced in a study of Graves' ophthalmopathy and Graves' hyperthyroidism. RNA transcripts provided the template for amplifying TCR beta CDR3 regions. The first-round RT-PCR employed HTBI primers together with the Qiagen OneStep RT-PCR kit. A multiplex PCR was then performed as the second round. TCRdb independently ran MiXCR on the multiplex PCR reads; one entry per CDR3 protein. The sample lists 150,000 to 200,000 distinct CDR3 sequences, 30% to 45% occurring once. Sequencing was done on a sample of peripheral blood. Receptors were obtained from a woman in her forties with Graves' ophthalmopathy.

The rearrangement links TRBV10-3 to TRBJ1-2, with 8 bases lining up with TRBD1. The CDR3 length is 13 residues. Per germline, CDR1 ENHRY and CDR2 SYGVKD. V shed 6 bases and J 9 bases; nucleotides not matched to a gene: 9. The CDR3: CAISRQGPFSYTF. CDR3 bases: TGTGCCATCAGCAGACAGGGGCCCTTTAGCTACACCTTC.

The chain links TRBV6-2 or TRBV6-3 to TRBJ2-7; 9 bases fit TRBD1. The CDR3 contains 17 residues. CDR1 is MNHEY and CDR2 is SVGEGT in the germline V gene. V was clipped by 2 bases and J by 2 bases; unmatched bases: 10. The chain's CDR3 is CASSYGQGQGRTYEQYF. In nucleotides, the CDR3 is TGTGCCAGCAGTTACGGCCAAGGACAGGGGCGGACCTACGAGCAGTACTTC.

The V and J genes are TRBV6-1 and TRBJ1-1; TRBD1 might be the D (5 bases). In germline, CDR1 is MNHNS, CDR2 SASEGT. The CDR3 consists of 15 residues. V lost 7 bases and J 1 base, leaving 16 bases between the germline ends. The chain's CDR3 is CASTNPGTGNTEAFF. In DNA, the CDR3 is TGTGCCAGCACCAACCCCGGGACGGGGAACACTGAAGCTTTCTTT.

The genes are TRBV12-3 or TRBV12-4 and TRBJ1-5, with D perhaps TRBD1 (5 bases). V was pared by 2 bases and J by 7 bases, with 9 bases between. The CDR3 is 13 residues long. In DNA form, the CDR3 reads TGTGCCAGCAGTTTATCGGGGGGGCAGCCCCAGCATTTT. Translating it yields CASSLSGGQPQHF.

This clonotype was seen once. The chain combines TRBV6-1 with TRBJ1-6, with D maybe TRBD1 (5 bases). V lost 7 bases and J 10 bases, leaving 14 bases between the germline ends. The germline gives CDR1 MNHNS, CDR2 SASEGT. The CDR3 consists of 13 residues. The CDR3 protein is CASTAGSASPLHF. In nucleotides, the CDR3 is TGTGCCAGCACGGCAGGGTCGGCCTCACCCCTCCACTTT.

Many counts were recorded for this clonotype. The genes are TRBV7-8 and TRBJ1-5; D call uncertain. The CDR3 spans 16 residues. The germline gives CDR1 SGHVS, CDR2 FQNEAQ. Between the trimmed V and J ends, which lost 1 base and 0 bases, there was a span of 10 bases. The CDR3 nucleotides are TGTGCCAGCAGCTTAGGATCACAGTTTAGCAATCAGCCCCAGCATTTT. Encoded protein: CASSLGSQFSNQPQHF. Looking up the rest from reference TRBV7-8 and TRBJ1-5 gives the full variable domain: GAGVSQSPRYKVAKRGQDVALRCDPISGHVSLFWYQQALGQGPEFLTYFQNEAQLDKSGLPSDRFFAERPEGSVSTLKIQRTQQEDSAVYLCASSLGSQFSNQPQHFGDGTRLSIL.

This clonotype was observed at least ten times. The gene calls are TRBV28 and TRBJ1-5, with D hard to call. V was trimmed by 6 bases and J by 4 bases, leaving 7 bases between them. CDR3 size: 12 residues. CDR1 MDHEN and CDR2 SYDVKM come from the germline V gene. CDR3 sequence reads: CASRLGNQPQHF. DNA for the CDR3: TGTGCCAGCAGGTTGGGGAATCAGCCCCAGCATTTT.

This clonotype appeared many times. This chain joins TRBV24-1 and TRBJ2-5; 7 bases fit TRBD2. Germline-derived CDR1 and CDR2 are KGHDR and SFDVKD. Losses at the gene ends were 1 base for V and 4 bases for J; bases not matched to a gene: 5. The CDR3 loop spans 15 amino acids. In DNA form, the CDR3 reads TGTGCCACCAGTGATTTCGGAGCGGGACCAGAGACCCAGTACTTC. This gives the protein CATSDFGAGPETQYF.

This clonotype was counted at least ten times. The rearrangement links TRBV5-1 to TRBJ2-5, with D uncertain. The germline V gene encodes CDR1 SGHRS and CDR2 YFSETQ. Deletions cut 2 bases from V and 5 bases from J, with 7 bases between. The CDR3 totals 12 residues. This CDR3 reads CASSFTEETQYF. Here the CDR3 DNA reads TGCGCCAGCAGCTTCACCGAGGAGACCCAGTACTTC.

In this sample, this clonotype turned up many times. Written as DNA, the CDR3 is TGCAGTGCTAGAGATAGCTCAGATATTGGTTCCTATGGCTACACCTTC. It encodes CSARDSSDIGSYGYTF. The V call is TRBV20-1, the J call TRBJ1-2; D unresolved. CDR3 length: 16 amino acids. V lost 0 bases to trimming and J lost 4 bases, with 18 bases between them. Per germline, CDR1 DFQATT and CDR2 SNEGSKA (reference sequence).

This clonotype occurred many times. The chain recombines TRBV28 with TRBJ2-7; tentative D call: TRBD2 (6 bases). CDR3 length equals 13 residues. V was clipped by 6 bases and J by 6 bases, with 15 bases between them. Germline V gene data show CDR1 as MDHEN and CDR2 as SYDVKM. CDR3 sequence reads: CASRGSGVAEQYF. The DNA for the CDR3 is TGTGCCAGCAGGGGTTCGGGGGTTGCCGAGCAGTACTTC. The entire variable domain, with the rest obtained from reference TRBV28 and TRBJ2-7, is as follows: DVKVTQSSRYLVKRTGEKVFLECVQDMDHENMFWYRQDPGLGLRLIYFSYDVKMKEKGDIPEGYSVSREKKERFSLILESASTNQTSMYLCASRGSGVAEQYFGPGTRLTVT.

Many counts were recorded for this clonotype. The gene calls are TRBV28 and TRBJ1-2; D may be TRBD1 (6 bases). This CDR3 contains 13 residues. Per the germline V gene, CDR1 is MDHEN and CDR2 is SYDVKM. V shed 2 bases and J shed 6 bases, with 10 bases lying between them. Here the CDR3 DNA reads TGTGCCAGCAGTTTAAGGGGGATCAATGGCTACACCTTC. Translated: CASSLRGINGYTF.

The chain combines TRBV7-2 with TRBJ2-7; D is uncertain. Germline V lookup: CDR1 SGHTA, CDR2 FQGNSA. Trimming removed 5 bases from V and 0 bases from J, with 11 bases in between. The CDR3 runs to 14 residues. The CDR3 DNA is TGTGCCAGCAGCCTTTCGGGCAGCTCCTACGAGCAGTACTTC. Its translation: CASSLSGSSYEQYF.

This clonotype came up many times. V and J are TRBV29-1 and TRBJ2-7, with D possibly TRBD1 on 5 matching bases. The CDR3 loop spans 11 amino acids. V was trimmed by 7 bases and J by 7 bases, leaving 14 bases between them. The germline gives CDR1 SQVTM, CDR2 ANQGSEA. CDR3 protein: CSAKTEVEQYF. In DNA, the CDR3 is TGCAGCGCCAAGACAGAGGTTGAGCAGTACTTC.

This clonotype was picked up many times. The chain links TRBV10-3 to TRBJ1-2; a weak D match, TRBD1 (6 bases). Germline lookup yields CDR1 ENHRY and CDR2 SYGVKD. The ends were cut back, 3 bases at V and 2 bases at J, with 10 bases in the middle. The CDR3 contains 14 residues. The CDR3 reads CAISEQGLNYGYTF. The DNA for the CDR3 is TGTGCCATCAGTGAACAGGGACTCAACTATGGCTACACCTTC.

The rearrangement links TRBV6-1 to TRBJ1-2, with 7 bases lining up with TRBD1. Per the germline V gene, CDR1 is MNHNS and CDR2 is SASEGT. J gave up 4 bases and V 5 bases, and 7 bases lay outside the gene matches. The CDR3 runs 14 residues. CDR3 nucleotide sequence: TGTGCCAGCAGTAGAGACAGGGTTGGCTATGGCTACACCTTC. This gives the protein CASSRDRVGYGYTF.

This clonotype was seen ten or more times. The CDR3 bases are TGTGCCAGCAGCTTAGTGGGGAAAGTCTACGAGCAGTACTTC. Residues: CASSLVGKVYEQYF. The chain uses TRBV7-2 and TRBJ2-7; D gene unclear. Deletions cut 1 base from V and 3 bases from J, with 10 bases between. The germline V gene encodes CDR1 SGHTA and CDR2 FQGNSA. This CDR3 region has 14 residues.

The sample holds many counts of this clonotype. The CDR3 reads CASSHEGVASGRSAGELFF. In DNA form, the CDR3 reads TGCGCCAGCAGCCATGAGGGGGTGGCTAGCGGGAGGAGTGCCGGGGAGCTGTTTTTT. This chain uses TRBV4-1 with TRBJ2-2; 11 nucleotides align to TRBD2. This CDR3 has 19 residues. CDR1 and CDR2 from the germline V gene are MGHRA and YSYEKL. Trimming took 3 bases from V and 6 from J; bases not matched to a gene: 15.

Ten or more counts support this clonotype. The chain combines TRBV7-2 with TRBJ1-2; D ambiguous. CDR3 size: 12 residues. Per the germline V gene, CDR1 is SGHTA and CDR2 is FQGNSA. V was shortened by 2 bases and J by 8 bases, with 9 bases between the two germline ends. CDR3 nucleotide sequence: TGTGCCAGCAGCTTACCCCCCAGGGGCTACACCTTC. As protein: CASSLPPRGYTF.

The V call is TRBV6-5, the J call TRBJ2-7; a possible D gene is TRBD1 (5 bases). The V gene lost 2 bases and the J gene lost 4 bases, with 12 bases spanning the gap. This CDR3 comprises 14 residues. Germline V gives CDR1 MNHEY, CDR2 SVGAGI. CDR3 DNA: TGTGCCAGCAGTTACAGGGGAAATGGGTACGAGCAGTACTTC. Translation: CASSYRGNGYEQYF.

There are many counts of this clonotype. The J gene is TRBJ2-7, the V gene TRBV3-1; 8 bases match TRBD2. After removal of 0 bases from V and 4 bases from J, the junction contained 8 bases not matched to a gene. Germline loops: CDR1 LGHDT, CDR2 YNNKEL (reference sequence). This CDR3 region has 16 residues. CDR3 in DNA: TGTGCCAGCAGCCAAGAGTTACGGCGGGAGGTATACGAGCAGTACTTC. Residues: CASSQELRREVYEQYF.